The 29 T cell receptor delta chains listed next were all sequenced from one sample in a study of Vδ1+ human thymocytes. Study-wide findings and caveats: Highly polyclonal TRG and TRD repertoires with Gaussian CDR3 length distributions appeared in thymus.

No antigens are known for them. Extracted RNA was reverse transcribed into cDNA. Pooled V-gene forward primers with one constant-region reverse primer generated the CDR3 amplicons by multiplex PCR. TCRdb applied CATT to the multiplex PCR reads for clone calling. The data show under 25,000 delta-chain clones, 7.5% to 9% seen once. The sequenced sample was Vdelta1+ gamma-delta thymocytes from the thymus. Documented subset: FACS-sorted CD3+ TCRalphabeta- TCRVdelta1+ TCRVdelta2- thymocytes. The receptors originated from a child in the first two years of life who had congenital heart surgery.

This chain connects TRDV1 to TRDJ1; 11 bases line up with TRDD3. Per germline, CDR1 TSWWSYY and CDR2 QGS. The junction had 18 bases not matched to a gene; V was cut back by 0 bases and J by 0 bases. The CDR3 is made up of 22 amino acids. CDR3 protein: CALGELILYWGIEILYTDKLIF. The CDR3 DNA reads TGTGCTCTTGGGGAACTCATCCTGTACTGGGGGATAGAGATTTTGTACACCGATAAACTCATCTTT.

The chain links TRDV1 to TRDJ1; no clear D. TCRdb lists no J gene, so it was determined here by aligning the DNA to germline. The length of the CDR3 is 18 residues. Trimming left V 4 bases short and J 0 bases short, with 21 bases between. Germline CDR1 is TSWWSYY and CDR2 is QGS. The chain's CDR3 is CALGVHLEPVFHTDKLIF. CDR3 in DNA: TGTGCTCTTGGGGTCCATCTCGAGCCCGTGTTCCACACCGATAAACTCATCTTT.

V gene TRDV1 combines with J gene TRDJ1; TRDD3 agrees at 10 bases. The CDR3 length is 25 residues. Trimming cost V 1 base and J 0 bases; bases outside gene matches: 29. The germline gives CDR1 TSWWSYY, CDR2 QGS. The CDR3 region is CALGEPPFLLLPLLGDHPYTDKLIF. The CDR3 coding sequence is TGTGCTCTTGGGGAACCCCCCTTCCTGTTACTTCCACTACTGGGGGATCATCCCTACACCGATAAACTCATCTTT.

In its sample, this clone was seen a few times. The chain couples TRDV1 to TRDJ1, with 10 bases fitting TRDD3. The CDR3 spans 19 residues. Per the germline V gene, CDR1 is TSWWSYY and CDR2 is QGS. V lost 0 bases and J lost 0; bases outside the gene matches: 10. This CDR3 reads CALGELGYWGIRYTDKLIF. Here the CDR3 DNA reads TGTGCTCTTGGGGAACTTGGTTACTGGGGGATCCGGTACACCGATAAACTCATCTTT.

The chain joins TRDV1 to TRDJ1, with TRDD3 identical over 9 bases. V shed 5 bases, J shed 2 bases, and the junction held 12 bases outside the gene matches. Germline V gives CDR1 TSWWSYY, CDR2 QGS. The CDR3 is made up of 17 amino acids. CDR3 amino acids: CALGSPRGGYPTDKLIF. The CDR3 DNA follows: TGTGCTCTTGGGTCACCCAGAGGGGGATACCCTACCGATAAACTCATCTTT.

This clone was seen more than once but under ten times. The gene calls are TRDV2 and TRDJ1, with 7 bases fitting TRDD3. The CDR3 is 15 residues long. The trim removed 0 bases at V and 5 bases at J, leaving 8 bases unmatched. CDR1 is GEAIGNYY, CDR2 EKD, per germline. The CDR3 nucleotides read TGTGCCTGTGACACCGGGGATATTGGGGGAGATAAACTCATCTTT. Amino acid sequence: CACDTGDIGGDKLIF.

This clone was recorded a few times. V usage is TRDV1 and J usage is TRDJ1; 11 bases line up with TRDD3. J gave up 0 bases and V 0 bases, and 21 bases lay outside the gene matches. Per germline, CDR1 TSWWSYY and CDR2 QGS. The CDR3 runs to 23 residues. As DNA, the CDR3 is TGTGCTCTTGGGGAACTAGCTGGCGTAGCCACCACTGGGGGATATTCTTACACCGATAAACTCATCTTT. The encoded protein is CALGELAGVATTGGYSYTDKLIF.

The chain is built from TRDV1 and TRDJ1, with TRDD2 matching 9 bases. Germline V lookup: CDR1 TSWWSYY, CDR2 QGS. Trimming cost V 5 bases and J 0 bases; bases outside gene matches: 28. The CDR3 is 23 residues long. CDR3 loop: CALGSTNPTFLRVGVSYTDKLIF. Here the CDR3 DNA reads TGTGCTCTTGGGTCAACTAATCCCACCTTCCTACGAGTGGGGGTATCGTACACCGATAAACTCATCTTT.

The chain links TRDV1 to TRDJ1, with TRDD3 matching 10 bases. Germline lookup yields CDR1 TSWWSYY and CDR2 QGS. J gave up 2 bases and V 2 bases, and 14 bases lay outside the gene matches. CDR3 size: 19 residues. CDR3 sequence reads: CALGELSPTGGWWTDKLIF. The DNA of the CDR3 is TGTGCTCTTGGGGAATTGTCCCCTACTGGGGGATGGTGGACCGATAAACTCATCTTT.

The V gene was left uncalled, and the J gene is TRDJ1; TRDD3 is the table's D call and was not checked against the DNA. The CDR3 extends over 20 amino acids. DNA for the CDR3: TGTGCTCTTGGGGCTCATCCCAGTCTGGGGGATCGGGTACAAGCCGATAAACTCATCTTT. Translating gives CALGAHPSLGDRVQADKLIF.

This chain links TRDV1 with TRDJ1, with 7 positions matching TRDD3. The J gene is absent in TCRdb and was assigned here via DNA matching to germline. The length of the CDR3 is 19 residues. Germline CDR1 is TSWWSYY and CDR2 is QGS. V was pared by 1 base and J by 5 bases, with 19 bases of the junction left unmatched. CDR3: CALGERCSRRVGGSDKLIF. CDR3 nucleotide sequence: TGTGCTCTTGGGGAACGGTGCAGCAGGCGAGTCGGGGGATCAGATAAACTCATCTTT.

This chain joins TRDV1 and TRDJ1; 13 bases agree with TRDD3. Germline lookup yields CDR1 TSWWSYY and CDR2 QGS. Trimming took 3 bases from V and 7 from J; bases not matched to a gene: 5. The CDR3 covers 15 residues. For the CDR3, the DNA is TGTGCTCTTGGGGACTTTACTGGGGGATACGCTAAACTCATCTTT. Protein product: CALGDFTGGYAKLIF.

In its sample, this clone was seen a few times. V usage is TRDV1 and J usage is TRDJ2; 12 nucleotides align to TRDD3. J was trimmed by 0 bases and V by 3 bases; bases with no gene match: 23. Germline CDR1 TSWWSYY, CDR2 QGS. The CDR3 is 24 amino acids. Here the CDR3 DNA reads TGTGCTCTTGGGGATCCCTTCCTGGGGGATACGCGCTATCCCACACGAACTTTGACAGCACAACTCTTCTTT. It encodes CALGDPFLGDTRYPTRTLTAQLFF.

The chain employs TRDV1 and TRDJ1; 11 bases agree with TRDD3. Trimming removed 4 bases from V and 3 bases from J; junction bases left unmatched: 31. The CDR3 is 24 amino acids. Germline V lookup: CDR1 TSWWSYY, CDR2 QGS. CDR3 DNA sequence: TGTGCTCTTGGGGTACTTTCCCATAGTCAACCTTACTGGGGGATATTCACCCCGGCCGATAAACTCATCTTT. As protein: CALGVLSHSQPYWGIFTPADKLIF.

The V and J genes are TRDV1 and TRDJ1, with 12 positions matching TRDD3. V dropped 5 bases and J dropped 5; count of bases not matched to a gene: 18. CDR3 length: 19 amino acids. CDR1 and CDR2 from the germline V gene are TSWWSYY and QGS. The CDR3 nucleotides read TGTGCTCTTGGGTCCCGTCCTACGTACTGGGGGATACCGGAGGATAAACTCATCTTT. The encoded protein is CALGSRPTYWGIPEDKLIF.

In this sample, this clone turned up once. This chain connects TRDV1 to TRDJ1, with a tentative D call TRDD3 (7 bases). The J gene was missing in TCRdb and was found by matching the end of the DNA to germline. CDR1 is TSWWSYY, CDR2 QGS, per germline. The germline V and J ends were trimmed by 2 bases and 4 bases, with 26 bases remaining between them. This CDR3 contains 19 residues. CDR3 protein: CALGEERVLLVLGRDKLIF. The CDR3 DNA sequence: TGTGCTCTTGGGGAAGAGCGTGTCCTACTTGTACTGGGGCGCGATAAACTCATCTTT.

The chain joins TRDV1 to TRDJ1, with a tentative D call TRDD3 (5 bases). Trimming removed 5 bases at V and 4 bases at J, with 14 bases between. Per germline, CDR1 TSWWSYY and CDR2 QGS. The CDR3 runs to 14 residues. CDR3 protein: CALGCCGIRDKLIF. The CDR3 coding sequence is TGTGCTCTTGGGTGTTGTGGTATACGCGATAAACTCATCTTT.

This chain links TRDV1 with TRDJ1; D tentatively fits TRDD2 or TRDD3 (5 bases each). The CDR3 extends over 20 amino acids. Per the germline V gene, CDR1 is TSWWSYY and CDR2 is QGS. Deletions cut 0 bases from V and 1 base from J, with 24 bases between. CDR3 loop: CALGELPYGRISRRTDKLIF. DNA for the CDR3: TGTGCTCTTGGGGAACTACCCTACGGGCGGATATCCAGGCGCACCGATAAACTCATCTTT.

This clone was seen a handful of times. The chain uses TRDV1 and TRDJ1, with 8 bases matching TRDD3. The junction had 9 bases not matched to a gene; V was cut back by 0 bases and J by 3 bases. Germline CDR1 is TSWWSYY and CDR2 is QGS. The CDR3 has 17 amino acids. The CDR3 region has the DNA TGTGCTCTTGGGGAACTCCCAACAGTTGGGGGATCCGATAAACTCATCTTT. Its protein is CALGELPTVGGSDKLIF.

In its sample, this clone was seen a few times. The chain links TRDV1 to TRDJ1, with 11 nucleotides matching TRDD3. After removal of 4 bases from V and 0 bases from J, the junction contained 31 bases not matched to a gene. Germline-derived CDR1 and CDR2 are TSWWSYY and QGS. The CDR3 spans 25 residues. For the CDR3, the DNA is TGTGCTCTTGGGGGAGAGACACCGAGGGCTTCCTACAGTACTGGGGGATATCCGTACACCGATAAACTCATCTTT. It encodes CALGGETPRASYSTGGYPYTDKLIF.

The chain is built from TRDV1 and TRDJ1; TRDD3 matches at 10 bases. The CDR3 is made up of 21 amino acids. Germline V gene lookup returns CDR1 TSWWSYY and CDR2 QGS. Trimming cost V 2 bases and J 0 bases; bases outside gene matches: 18. As DNA, the CDR3 is TGTGCTCTTGGGGAAGTCCTGTGTCTAACTGGGGGATCGGGCAACACCGATAAACTCATCTTT. Residues: CALGEVLCLTGGSGNTDKLIF.

V gene TRDV1 was called; the J gene was not; no DNA check was done on the table's D call, TRDD3. The CDR3 is 19 residues long. Germline CDR1 and CDR2: TSWWSYY and QGS. The CDR3 sequence is CALGEPCTGGYPYTDKLIF. In nucleotides, the CDR3 is TGTGCTCTTGGGGAACCATGTACTGGGGGATACCCCTACACCGATAAACTCATCTTC.

This clone was seen a few times. The chain recombines TRDV2 with TRDJ1, with D maybe TRDD2 (6 bases). V was clipped by 0 bases and J by 0 bases, with 25 bases between them. This CDR3 contains 20 residues. Germline CDR1 reads GEAIGNYY; CDR2 reads EKD. CDR3 region: CACDTGFSPTARVYTDKLIF. As DNA, the CDR3 is TGTGCCTGTGACACCGGCTTCTCTCCTACCGCGAGGGTTTACACCGATAAACTCATCTTT.

The chain has TRDV1 and TRDJ1; 10 positions agree with TRDD3. Germline lookup yields CDR1 TSWWSYY and CDR2 QGS. CDR3 length: 22 residues. Trimming took 1 base from V and 0 from J; bases not matched to a gene: 20. This CDR3 is CALGERLGDDVGALPYTDKLIF. CDR3 nucleotides: TGTGCTCTTGGGGAACGACTGGGGGATGACGTTGGCGCCTTGCCCTACACCGATAAACTCATCTTT.

The gene calls are TRDV1 and TRDJ1, with 9 nucleotides matching TRDD3. The CDR3 loop spans 18 amino acids. Germline V gene data show CDR1 as TSWWSYY and CDR2 as QGS. J gave up 5 bases and V 3 bases, and 16 bases lay outside the gene matches. CDR3 residues: CALGEFSYRGYGKDKLIF. The CDR3 DNA reads TGTGCTCTTGGGGAGTTTTCCTACAGGGGATACGGGAAGGATAAACTCATCTTT.

This chain connects TRDV1 to TRDJ1; 11 bases agree with TRDD3. J was trimmed by 2 bases and V by 0 bases; bases with no gene match: 8. This CDR3 contains 18 residues. Germline CDR1 and CDR2: TSWWSYY and QGS. The chain's CDR3 is CALGELVFWGIQTDKLIF. The CDR3, as DNA: TGTGCTCTTGGGGAACTAGTCTTCTGGGGGATACAAACCGATAAACTCATCTTT.

In regard to this clone: An end of the junction differs from the germline gene, which may be a read error. Other DNA sequences in the sample encode the same CDR3. The chain is built from TRDV1 and TRDJ1, with TRDD3 matching over 13 bases. Germline values: CDR1 TSWWSYY, CDR2 QGS. The CDR3 has 25 residues. The CDR3 nucleotides read TGTGCCCTTGGGGATAAAAATACTTCCTTTGTTCCCCGACTGGGGGATACGCATTACACCGATAAACTCATCTTT. Translating it yields CALGDKNTSFVPRLGDTHYTDKLIF.

The V call is TRDV1, the J call TRDJ1; maybe TRDD3 (7 bases). Trimming stripped 5 bases from V and 0 bases from J, with 25 bases between. Germline CDR1 TSWWSYY, CDR2 QGS. The CDR3 extends over 19 amino acids. CDR3 protein: CALGPRTVLPGGHTDKLIF. CDR3 sequence (DNA): TGTGCTCTTGGGCCGCGGACAGTCCTACCTGGGGGTCACACCGATAAACTCATCTTT.

This clone is medium-sized within its sample. The chain combines TRDV2 with TRDJ1, with TRDD3 matching 13 bases. CDR1 is GEAIGNYY, CDR2 EKD, per germline. Trimming took 0 bases from V and 1 from J; bases not matched to a gene: 10. The CDR3 extends over 19 amino acids. This chain's CDR3 is CACDTGTGGYARGTDKLIF. As DNA, the CDR3 is TGTGCCTGTGACACCGGTACTGGGGGATACGCCAGGGGCACCGATAAACTCATCTTT.